These T cell receptor beta chains were read from a single sample in a study of T cells in Graves' hyperthyroidism and ophthalmopathy. TCRdb re-analysed the multiplex PCR reads in MiXCR, keeping a single row per CDR3 protein. The sample has 350,000 or so distinct CDR3 sequences, approximately 18% seen once. The source material was blood. The source is a woman under 40 with Graves' hyperthyroidism that later progressed to Graves' ophthalmopathy. CDR3s include the opening cysteine and the closing phenylalanine or tryptophan. A D gene is named only where the DNA matches it firmly. Rows may omit the clone size; those that give it use once, few, many or a size class.

size: many
J: TRBJ2-1
D: .
V: TRBV27
CDR3: CASSLGDLFWEQFF
DNA: TGTGCCAGCAGTTTAGGCGACTTATTCTGGGAGCAGTTCTTC

size: .
J: TRBJ1-2
D: .
V: TRBV19
CDR3: CASSMGPESYGYTF
DNA: TGTGCCAGTAGTATGGGGCCGGAAAGCTATGGCTACACCTTC

size: many
J: TRBJ2-1
D: .
V: TRBV28
CDR3: CATGTAPNEQFF
DNA: TGTGCCACCGGGACCGCCCCCAATGAGCAGTTCTTC

size: .
J: TRBJ1-6
D: .
V: TRBV4-1
CDR3: CASSQDRRAPLHF
DNA: TGCGCCAGCAGCCAAGACCGGAGGGCACCCCTCCACTTT

size: few
J: TRBJ1-1
D: .
V: TRBV4-1
CDR3: CASSQERGLHTEAFF
DNA: TGCGCCAGCAGCCAAGAACGGGGGTTACACACTGAAGCTTTCTTT

size: .
J: TRBJ2-7
D: .
V: TRBV27
CDR3: CASTSLYTTYEQYF
DNA: TGTGCCAGCACCTCCCTATACACAACTTACGAGCAGTACTTC

size: few
J: TRBJ2-5
D: .
V: TRBV20-1
CDR3: CSRSGPNNGETQYF
DNA: TGCAGCCGATCGGGCCCAAATAACGGAGAGACCCAGTACTTC

size: many
J: TRBJ2-7
D: TRBD2
V: TRBV6-5
CDR3: CASSYTTSGNYEQYF
DNA: TGTGCCAGCAGTTACACCACTAGCGGCAACTACGAGCAGTACTTC

size: many
J: TRBJ2-5
D: .
V: TRBV29-1
CDR3: CSVETGRSETQYF
DNA: TGCAGCGTTGAGACGGGCAGATCAGAGACCCAGTACTTC

size: .
J: TRBJ1-1
D: .
V: TRBV11-3
CDR3: CASSLDGQSEAFF
DNA: TGTGCCAGCAGCTTAGACGGGCAGAGTGAAGCTTTCTTT

size: many
J: TRBJ2-7
D: .
V: TRBV10-3
CDR3: CAISEWAERTYEQYF
DNA: TGTGCCATCAGTGAGTGGGCAGAGAGAACTTACGAGCAGTACTTC

size: many
J: TRBJ2-1
D: TRBD2
V: TRBV19
CDR3: CASSAGLAGGLSNEQFF
DNA: TGTGCCAGTAGTGCAGGACTAGCGGGAGGTCTCTCGAATGAGCAGTTCTTC

size: many
J: TRBJ2-5
D: TRBD2
V: TRBV30
CDR3: CAWSLAGGEETQYF
DNA: TGTGCCTGGAGTCTAGCGGGGGGCGAAGAGACCCAGTACTTC

size: .
J: TRBJ1-3
D: .
V: TRBV7-9
CDR3: CASSLVGLGNTIYF
DNA: TGTGCCAGCAGCTTAGTTGGCTTAGGAAACACCATATATTTT

size: many
J: TRBJ1-4
D: .
V: TRBV27
CDR3: CASRGVSAKEKLFF
DNA: TGTGCCAGCAGGGGGGTCTCGGCTAAGGAGAAACTGTTTTTT

size: many
J: TRBJ2-1
D: TRBD2
V: TRBV29-1
CDR3: CSVEPILAGKAHEQFF
DNA: TGCAGCGTTGAACCAATCCTAGCGGGAAAGGCTCATGAGCAGTTCTTC

size: many
J: TRBJ2-5
D: .
V: TRBV7-7
CDR3: CASSPSGGETQYF
DNA: TGTGCCAGCAGCCCTTCGGGTGGAGAGACCCAGTACTTC

size: .
J: TRBJ2-7
D: TRBD1
V: TRBV20-1
CDR3: CSALRDRDSYEQYF
DNA: TGCAGTGCTCTCCGGGACAGGGACTCCTACGAGCAGTACTTC

size: .
J: TRBJ2-2
D: .
V: TRBV7-9
CDR3: CASNLISGAGELVF
DNA: TGTGCCAGCAACTTAATATCGGGGGCCGGGGAGCTGGTTTTT

size: few
J: TRBJ1-2
D: TRBD1
V: TRBV29-1
CDR3: CSVEGQGIYGYTF
DNA: TGCAGCGTTGAGGGACAGGGGATTTATGGCTACACCTTC

size: many
J: TRBJ2-1
D: .
V: TRBV28
CDR3: CASSLFGVGRPYNEQFF
DNA: TGTGCCAGCAGTTTATTCGGGGTGGGGAGGCCCTACAATGAGCAGTTCTTC

size: many
J: TRBJ1-2
D: .
V: TRBV7-6
CDR3: CASSPTLVRRYGYTF
DNA: TGTGCCAGCAGCCCTACCCTGGTGCGGCGCTATGGCTACACCTTC

size: many
J: TRBJ2-2
D: TRBD1
V: TRBV28
CDR3: CASTPTGRGLSGELFF
DNA: TGTGCCAGCACCCCAACGGGCAGGGGGCTTTCCGGGGAGCTGTTTTTT

size: many
J: TRBJ1-2
D: .
V: TRBV27
CDR3: CASGNRVDYGYTF
DNA: TGTGCCAGCGGCAACAGGGTCGACTATGGCTACACCTTC

size: many
J: TRBJ2-1
D: TRBD1
V: TRBV27
CDR3: CASSLTAGGEDEQFF
DNA: TGTGCCAGCAGTTTAACGGCAGGGGGTGAAGATGAGCAGTTCTTC

size: many
J: TRBJ2-1
D: TRBD2
V: TRBV20-1
CDR3: CSAIPLLAGGHNEQFF
DNA: TGCAGTGCTATACCCCTACTAGCGGGAGGCCACAATGAGCAGTTCTTC

size: .
J: TRBJ1-5
D: .
V: TRBV20-1
CDR3: CSARGIYSNQPQHF
DNA: TGCAGTGCTAGAGGGATCTATAGCAATCAGCCCCAGCATTTT

size: many
J: TRBJ2-7
D: .
V: TRBV27
CDR3: CASSYSGFGYEQYF
DNA: TGTGCCAGCAGTTACTCAGGGTTTGGATACGAGCAGTACTTC

size: few
J: TRBJ2-6
D: .
V: TRBV20-1
CDR3: CSARGRDSYSGANVLTF
DNA: TGCAGTGCTAGAGGGCGGGACAGCTACTCTGGGGCCAACGTCCTGACTTTC

size: .
J: TRBJ1-2
D: .
V: TRBV28
CDR3: CASSLMTGLDYDYTF
DNA: TGTGCGAGCAGTCTCATGACAGGTCTTGACTATGACTACACCTTC

size: once
J: TRBJ1-2
D: .
V: TRBV18
CDR3: CASSTPGEGYTF
DNA: TGTGCCAGCTCAACCCCCGGTGAAGGCTACACCTTC

size: .
J: TRBJ2-1
D: .
V: TRBV27
CDR3: CASSSRDDEQFF
DNA: TGTGCCAGCAGCTCCCGGGACGACGAGCAGTTCTTC

size: once
J: TRBJ2-1
D: TRBD2
V: TRBV28
CDR3: CASSLKVGGRLLQFF
DNA: TGTGCCAGCAGCCTAAAAGTGGGCGGGAGGTTATTACAGTTCTTC

size: many
J: TRBJ1-5
D: .
V: TRBV3-1
CDR3: CASSQEAGRQPQHF
DNA: TGTGCCAGCAGCCAAGAGGCAGGGCGTCAGCCCCAGCATTTT

size: .
J: TRBJ2-2
D: .
V: TRBV11-2
CDR3: CASSLGYETGELFF
DNA: TGTGCCAGCAGCTTAGGATACGAAACCGGGGAGCTGTTTTTT

size: .
J: TRBJ2-1
D: .
V: TRBV19
CDR3: CASSIVSTYEQFF
DNA: TGTGCCAGTAGTATAGTGTCTACGTATGAGCAGTTCTTC

size: many
J: TRBJ2-3
D: .
V: TRBV27
CDR3: CASSFTHKEADTQYF
DNA: TGTGCCAGCAGTTTTACACATAAGGAGGCAGATACGCAGTATTTT

size: few
J: TRBJ1-1
D: TRBD1
V: TRBV10-3
CDR3: CATQQGALEAFF
DNA: TGTGCCACACAACAGGGGGCTCTAGAAGCTTTCTTT

size: many
J: TRBJ1-1
D: .
V: TRBV20-1
CDR3: CSAPKAGSNTEAFF
DNA: TGCAGTGCCCCGAAGGCAGGTTCGAACACTGAAGCTTTCTTT

size: many
J: TRBJ1-1
D: TRBD1
V: TRBV18
CDR3: CASSRDRETPEAFF
DNA: TGTGCCAGCTCACGAGACAGGGAAACTCCTGAAGCTTTCTTT

size: .
J: TRBJ1-5
D: TRBD1
V: TRBV11-2
CDR3: CASSLSTGSQPQHF
DNA: TGTGCCAGCAGCTTATCGACAGGGAGTCAGCCCCAGCATTTT

size: few
J: TRBJ2-5
D: TRBD1
V: TRBV4-1
CDR3: CASSQLGSGQPQETQYF
DNA: TGCGCCAGCAGCCAGCTGGGATCGGGACAGCCACAAGAGACCCAGTACTTC

size: many
J: TRBJ1-5
D: .
V: TRBV7-8
CDR3: CASSLGEGNQPQHF
DNA: TGTGCCAGCAGCTTAGGGGAGGGCAATCAGCCCCAGCATTTT

size: .
J: TRBJ2-1
D: .
V: TRBV10-2
CDR3: CASSDGATYNEQFF
DNA: TGCGCCAGCAGTGACGGGGCCACCTACAATGAGCAGTTCTTC

size: few
J: TRBJ1-1
D: TRBD1
V: TRBV19
CDR3: CASSIIPTGRYTEAFF
DNA: TGTGCCAGTAGTATCATCCCGACAGGGCGGTACACTGAAGCTTTCTTT

size: .
J: TRBJ1-1
D: .
V: TRBV6-2/TRBV6-3
CDR3: CASSYSISTEAFF
DNA: TGTGCCAGCAGTTACTCGATTTCCACTGAAGCTTTCTTT

size: .
J: TRBJ1-5
D: .
V: TRBV28
CDR3: CASSLLTVRKSNQPQHF
DNA: TGTGCCAGCAGTTTATTGACGGTTAGGAAGAGCAATCAGCCCCAGCATTTT

size: many
J: TRBJ2-7
D: .
V: TRBV5-1
CDR3: CASSTNPAGGGYEQYF
DNA: TGCGCCAGCAGCACTAACCCCGCAGGGGGAGGGTACGAGCAGTACTTC

size: .
J: TRBJ1-5
D: .
V: TRBV28
CDR3: CASSSPGFPQPQHF
DNA: TGTGCCAGCAGTTCTCCGGGGTTCCCTCAGCCTCAGCATTTT

size: .
J: TRBJ2-5
D: .
V: TRBV4-1
CDR3: CASSQEGTDQETQYF
DNA: TGCGCCAGCAGCCAAGAGGGAACGGACCAAGAGACCCAGTACTTC

size: many
J: TRBJ2-1
D: TRBD2
V: TRBV10-3
CDR3: CAISDSGLAGGKATYNEQFF
DNA: TGTGCCATCAGTGATTCGGGACTAGCGGGAGGAAAAGCAACCTACAATGAGCAGTTCTTC

size: many
J: TRBJ1-1
D: .
V: TRBV27
CDR3: CASSFQLSGITEAFF
DNA: TGTGCCAGCAGTTTCCAACTGAGTGGTATCACTGAAGCTTTCTTT

size: few
J: TRBJ1-4
D: .
V: TRBV5-1
CDR3: CASSLSASTNEKLFF
DNA: TGCGCCAGCAGCTTGTCGGCGTCAACTAATGAAAAACTGTTTTTT